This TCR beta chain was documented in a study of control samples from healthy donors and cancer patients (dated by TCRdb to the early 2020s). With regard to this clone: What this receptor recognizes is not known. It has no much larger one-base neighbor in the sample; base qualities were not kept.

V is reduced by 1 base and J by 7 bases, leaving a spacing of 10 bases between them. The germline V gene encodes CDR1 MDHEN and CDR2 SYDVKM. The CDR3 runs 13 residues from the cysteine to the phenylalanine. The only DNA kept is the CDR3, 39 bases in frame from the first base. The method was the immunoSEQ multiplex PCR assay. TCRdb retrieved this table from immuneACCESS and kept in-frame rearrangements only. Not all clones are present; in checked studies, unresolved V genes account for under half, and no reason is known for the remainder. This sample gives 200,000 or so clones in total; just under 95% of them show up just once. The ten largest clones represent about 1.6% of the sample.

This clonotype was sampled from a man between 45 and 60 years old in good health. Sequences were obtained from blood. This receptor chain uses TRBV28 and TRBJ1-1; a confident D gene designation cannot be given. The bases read TGTGCCAGCAGTTTATATTGGGGAAGTGAAGCTTTCTTT. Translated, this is CASSLYWGSEAFF.